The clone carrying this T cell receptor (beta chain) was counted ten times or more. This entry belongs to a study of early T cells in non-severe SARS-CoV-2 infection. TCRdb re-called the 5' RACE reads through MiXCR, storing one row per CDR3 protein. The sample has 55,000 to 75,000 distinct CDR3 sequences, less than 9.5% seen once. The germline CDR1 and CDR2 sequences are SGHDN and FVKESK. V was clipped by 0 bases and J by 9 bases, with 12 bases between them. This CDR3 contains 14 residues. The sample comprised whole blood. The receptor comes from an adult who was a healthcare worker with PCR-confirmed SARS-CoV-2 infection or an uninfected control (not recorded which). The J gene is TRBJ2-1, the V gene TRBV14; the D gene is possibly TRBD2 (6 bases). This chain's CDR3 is CASSQDSGVREQFF. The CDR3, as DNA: TGTGCCAGCAGCCAAGATTCGGGAGTACGTGAGCAGTTCTTC.